This TCR beta chain was sequenced in a study of beta chain features in type 1 diabetes (dated by TCRdb to between 2018 and 2020). For the study in its entirety: Mean age, gender distribution, total cell number and subset yield did not differ between patients and healthy donors. A total of some 110 million sorted cells were examined across all samples, and a strong correlation was observed between cell number per subset and RNA yield. In the study, recently diagnosed type 1 diabetes patients and matched healthy donors were compared on the TCRB repertoires of their sorted circulating CD4+ T cell subsets. Whereas all 30 or so donors provided naive and central memory subsets, regulatory and stem cell-like memory subsets were isolated from just 8 patients and roughly eight healthy donors. The paper's findings and limits, for the study overall: Patients with type 1 diabetes made fewer insertions and deleted more nucleotides at VDJ recombination sites, implying thymic rearrangement abnormalities. Type 1 diabetes patients showed a moderate but significant shortening of TCRB CDR3 length in all four CD4+ subsets. Shorter templates might have been favored by PCR, but patient and control samples were amplified and corrected together, so both groups would have been affected equally by any skew. Because cDNA rather than genomic DNA was sequenced, highly expressing activated cells could have been over-represented, although no difference in activation and CD3 levels was found between groups. Naive, central memory and regulatory TCRB repertoires appeared to be more similar among patients than among healthy donors. Because the HLA sub-analyses included only small numbers of individuals, any influence of HLA type on TCRB rearrangement was left unresolved.

A word on this clone: Its recognized antigen is unknown. No base quality information exists; no much larger clone differs at one position.

All of the isolated RNA was reverse transcribed with the High Capacity cDNA Reverse Transcription Kit, so expressed TCRB transcripts were sequenced. Deep immunoSEQ sequencing was performed on naive, central memory and regulatory T cell samples, with an average of around 3.4 million total reads per sample. After sorted cells were lysed in RLT buffer, RNA was extracted with DNase-treated RNeasy Micro or Mini kits, with the choice depending on cell number. Each cell subset was processed on its own to prevent cross-contamination, while patient and healthy donor samples were processed together. TCRB sequences were amplified from cDNA with the immunoSEQ multiplex PCR, producing 87-bp fragments spanning the CDR3 region. Sequencing of the amplicons was performed on the Illumina HiSeq platform. Under the source paper's analysis protocol: Synthetic template baselines were used to correct PCR bias computationally, reads within Hamming distance 2 were collapsed together, and singletons that could not be merged were discarded. Reads were aligned against IMGT to assign V, D and J genes, CDR3 length and insertions or deletions at six rearrangement sites. Within each subset, clonotype counts were normalized to sorted cell number, after which true diversity and Gini coefficients were computed with the tcR R package. The overlap coefficient, calculated on TCRB nucleotide sequences, was used to quantify repertoire sharing. Out-of-frame TCRB sequences from naive cells were analyzed to stand in for the pre-selection repertoire. This immuneACCESS table, as held by TCRdb, lists in-frame sequences with V and J called but not all clones. Of the missing ones, under half trace to an unresolved V gene in checked studies; the others have no known cause. V and J calls and clone size are as listed in that table; D and trimming were resolved from the DNA. Counted in this sample were about 930,000 clones; roughly 17% of them appeared once. The ten largest clonotypes hold about 0.02% of the sample.

The germline V gene provides CDR1 MNHNS and CDR2 SASEGT. There are 13 amino acids in the CDR3, from cysteine to phenylalanine inclusive. The only DNA kept is the CDR3, 39 bases in frame from the first base. V is cut by 6 bases and J by 3 bases, and the space between the germline ends is 12 bases. Each donor gave one peripheral blood draw, around 0.12 L on average, collected into heparinised tubes. Naive, central memory, regulatory and stem cell-like memory CD4+ T cells were sorted on a BD FACSAria II using a panel including CD45RO, CCR7, CD25, CD127, CD95 and CD27. Every sorted population had a purity above 98%. PBMCs were isolated immediately by Lymphoprep density gradient centrifugation and stained directly without culture. So that batch effects would be minimized, each experiment stained and sorted samples in pairs, pairing one healthy donor with one patient.

The rearranged segments are TRBV6-1 and TRBJ2-7; the D gene cannot be resolved reliably. The receptor was derived from a woman aged 18 to 35 in good health. The sequenced sample consisted of naive CD4+ T cells from blood. Sample cell subset or site, as interpreted from the label and publication: true naive CD4+ T cells. CDR3 protein: CASRISPDYEQYF. The DNA sequence reads TGTGCCAGCAGGATCTCCCCAGACTACGAGCAGTACTTC.